This record looks at one T cell receptor beta chain sequence and its context. Antigen: not known. This record comes from a study of shared clonotypes between healthy human individuals. Study-wide points: Larger estimated richness was generally seen in naive subsets than in memory subsets. Sampling was confined to blood; repertoires within tissues likely differ.

Germline V gene lookup returns CDR1 MDHEN and CDR2 SYDVKM. The CDR3 spans 14 residues. Trimming took 3 bases from V and 8 from J, leaving 13 bases between them. Using immunoSEQ multiplex PCR, the repertoire was profiled, and TCRdb retains in-frame clones only, with some absent. The sample has 600,000 to 750,000 clones, approximately 72% seen once; the top ten hold around 1.7%. The V and J genes are TRBV28 and TRBJ1-4; D perhaps matches TRBD1 (5 bases). The material sequenced was memory CD4+ T cells sorted from blood. Subset noted: CD45RA-negative fraction. The receptor comes from a woman between 25 and 40 years old in good health. The CDR3 sequence: CASSLAGNREKLFF. For the CDR3, the DNA is TGTGCCAGCAGTTTGGCAGGGAACAGGGAAAAACTGTTTTTT.